A single sample is the source of the 7 T cell receptor beta chains below, sequenced in a study of blood T cell dynamics during melanoma immunotherapy. Using immunoSEQ multiplex PCR, the repertoire was profiled, and TCRdb retains in-frame clones only, with some absent. This table holds some 20,000 clones, about 85% found once. As for time point: week 3, after first cycle of checkpoint inhibitor. Here the sequenced sample was blood, taken from a patient treated with checkpoint blockade. These receptors originate from a human donor with melanoma.

The chain carries TRBV30 and TRBJ1-5, with D perhaps matching TRBD1 (5 bases). Trimming took 6 bases from V and 1 from J, leaving 16 bases between them. This CDR3 region has 15 residues. Germline CDR1 is GTSNPN and CDR2 is SVGIG (reference sequence). CDR3 sequence (DNA): TGTGCCTGTCAAACGGGGGGGGTGAGCAATCAGCCCCAGCATTTT. Translated, it gives CACQTGGVSNQPQHF.

The chain uses TRBV6-4 and TRBJ2-2; D perhaps matches TRBD1 (6 bases). The CDR3 has 16 residues. Per germline, CDR1 MRHNA and CDR2 SNTAGT. V was cut by 4 bases and J by 4 bases, with 16 bases left in between. The CDR3 region is CASSVNPGHGTGELFF. The DNA for the CDR3 is TGTGCCAGCAGTGTTAACCCGGGACACGGCACCGGGGAGCTGTTTTTT.

This chain joins TRBV18 and TRBJ1-2; 7 nucleotides align to TRBD1. This CDR3 region has 15 residues. Trimming took 2 bases from V and 4 from J; bases not matched to a gene: 7. CDR1 and CDR2 from the germline V gene are KGHSH and LQKENI. The CDR3, as DNA: TGTGCCAGCTCACCAAGGGACAGAGGAATCTATGGCTACACCTTC. This translates into CASSPRDRGIYGYTF.

The rearrangement joins TRBV7-8 to TRBJ2-7; 15 bases agree with TRBD2. Germline V gives CDR1 SGHVS, CDR2 FQNEAQ. The CDR3 contains 18 residues. V lost 5 bases and J lost 0; bases outside the gene matches: 8. CDR3 nucleotide sequence: TGTGCCAGCAGCCCTGGGACTAGCGGGAGGCTAACCTCCTACGAGCAGTACTTC. Amino acids: CASSPGTSGRLTSYEQYF.

The V and J genes are TRBV6-1 and TRBJ2-5, with D unclear. Germline CDR1 reads MNHNS; CDR2 reads SASEGT. Trimming removed 0 bases at V and 4 bases at J, with 6 bases between. The CDR3 has 13 residues. The CDR3 sequence: CASSEASRETQYF. CDR3 bases: TGTGCCAGCAGTGAAGCGAGCAGAGAGACCCAGTACTTC.

DNA for the CDR3: TGTGCCAGCACCGCGACAGGCTGGGAATACAATGAGCAGTTCTTC. Encoded protein: CASTATGWEYNEQFF. J is TRBJ2-1 and V is TRBV28, with a tentative D call TRBD1 (6 bases). Trimming removed 7 bases at V and 4 bases at J, with 17 bases between. The CDR3 sequence is 15 residues long. Looked up from germline, CDR1 is MDHEN and CDR2 is SYDVKM. Based on the CDR3 plus reference TRBV28 and TRBJ2-1, the full variable domain is DVKVTQSSRYLVKRTGEKVFLECVQDMDHENMFWYRQDPGLGLRLIYFSYDVKMKEKGDIPEGYSVSREKKERFSLILESASTNQTSMYLCASTATGWEYNEQFFGPGTRLTVL.

This clone was detected once. The CDR3 DNA reads as TGTGCCAGCAGTGAGTCCGGGGGCCGGTCCTACGAGCAGTACTTC. This translates into CASSESGGRSYEQYF. The rearrangement links TRBV6-1 to TRBJ2-7, with D perhaps assigned TRBD1 or TRBD2 (6 bases each). V was shortened by 3 bases and J by 1 base, with 13 bases between the two germline ends. Germline loops: CDR1 MNHNS, CDR2 SASEGT. The CDR3 extends over 15 amino acids.